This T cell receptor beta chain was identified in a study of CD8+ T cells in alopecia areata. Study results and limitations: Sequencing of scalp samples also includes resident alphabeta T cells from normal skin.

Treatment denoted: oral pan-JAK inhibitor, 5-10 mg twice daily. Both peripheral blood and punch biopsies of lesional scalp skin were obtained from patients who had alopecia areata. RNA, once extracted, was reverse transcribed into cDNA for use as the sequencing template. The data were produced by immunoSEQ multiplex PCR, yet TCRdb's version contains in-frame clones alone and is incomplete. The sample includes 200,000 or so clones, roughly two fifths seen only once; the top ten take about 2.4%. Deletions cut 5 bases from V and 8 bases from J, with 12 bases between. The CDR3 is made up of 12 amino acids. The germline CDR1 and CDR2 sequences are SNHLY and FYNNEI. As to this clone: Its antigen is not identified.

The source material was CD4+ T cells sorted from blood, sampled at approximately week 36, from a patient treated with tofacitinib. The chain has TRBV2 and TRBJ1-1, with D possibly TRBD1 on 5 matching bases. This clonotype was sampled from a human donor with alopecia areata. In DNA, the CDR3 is TGTGCCAGCAGTCCGAGGGGAGCGGAAGCTTTCTTT. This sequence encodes CASSPRGAEAFF.